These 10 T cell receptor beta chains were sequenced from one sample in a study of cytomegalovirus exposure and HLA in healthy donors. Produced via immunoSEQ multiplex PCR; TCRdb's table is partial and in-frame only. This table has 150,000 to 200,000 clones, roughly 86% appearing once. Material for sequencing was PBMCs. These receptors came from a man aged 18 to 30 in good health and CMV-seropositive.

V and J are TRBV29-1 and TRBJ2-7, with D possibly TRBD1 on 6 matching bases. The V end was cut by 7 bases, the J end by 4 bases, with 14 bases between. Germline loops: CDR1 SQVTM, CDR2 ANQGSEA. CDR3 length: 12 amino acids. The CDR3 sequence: CSADRFPYEQYF. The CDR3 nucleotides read TGCAGCGCTGACAGGTTCCCATACGAGCAGTACTTC.

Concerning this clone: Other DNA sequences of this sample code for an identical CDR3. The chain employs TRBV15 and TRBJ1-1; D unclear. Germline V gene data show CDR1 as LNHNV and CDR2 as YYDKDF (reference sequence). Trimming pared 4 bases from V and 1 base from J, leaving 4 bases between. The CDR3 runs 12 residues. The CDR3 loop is CATSTGNTEAFF. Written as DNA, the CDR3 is TGTGCCACCAGCACGGGGAACACTGAAGCTTTCTTT.

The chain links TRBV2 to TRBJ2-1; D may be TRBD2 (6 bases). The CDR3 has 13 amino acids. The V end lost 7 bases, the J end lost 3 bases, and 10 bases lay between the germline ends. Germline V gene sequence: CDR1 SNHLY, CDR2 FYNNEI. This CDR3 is CASTDGGYNEQFF. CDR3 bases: TGTGCCAGCACAGACGGGGGCTACAATGAGCAGTTCTTC.

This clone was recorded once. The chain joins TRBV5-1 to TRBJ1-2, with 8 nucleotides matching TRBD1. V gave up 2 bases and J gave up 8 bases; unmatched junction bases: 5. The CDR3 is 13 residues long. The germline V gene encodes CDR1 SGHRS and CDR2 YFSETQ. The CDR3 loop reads CASSFGQGDGYTF. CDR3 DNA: TGCGCCAGCAGCTTCGGACAGGGCGACGGCTACACCTTC.

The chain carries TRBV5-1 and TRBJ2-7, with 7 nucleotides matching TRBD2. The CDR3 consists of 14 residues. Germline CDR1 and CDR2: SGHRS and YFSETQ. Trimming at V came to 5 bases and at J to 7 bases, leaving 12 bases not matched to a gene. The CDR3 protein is CASSDWRGKGEQYF. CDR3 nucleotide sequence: TGCGCCAGCAGTGATTGGCGGGGGAAAGGGGAGCAGTACTTC. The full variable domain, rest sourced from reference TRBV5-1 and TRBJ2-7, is KAGVTQTPRYLIKTRGQQVTLSCSPISGHRSVSWYQQTPGQGLQFLFEYFSETQRNKGNFPGRFSGRQFSNSRSEMNVSTLELGDSALYLCASSDWRGKGEQYFGPGTRLTVT.

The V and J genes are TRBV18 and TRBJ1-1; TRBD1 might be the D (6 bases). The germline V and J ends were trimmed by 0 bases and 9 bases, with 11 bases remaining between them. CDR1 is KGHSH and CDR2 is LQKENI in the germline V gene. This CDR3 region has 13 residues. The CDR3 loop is CASSPPDRSKAFF. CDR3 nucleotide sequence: TGTGCCAGCTCACCACCGGACAGATCCAAAGCTTTCTTT. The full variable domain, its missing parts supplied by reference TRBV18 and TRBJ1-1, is NAGVMQNPRHLVRRRGQEARLRCSPMKGHSHVYWYRQLPEEGLKFMVYLQKENIIDESGMPKERFSAEFPKEGPSILRIQQVVRGDSAAYFCASSPPDRSKAFFGQGTRLTVV.

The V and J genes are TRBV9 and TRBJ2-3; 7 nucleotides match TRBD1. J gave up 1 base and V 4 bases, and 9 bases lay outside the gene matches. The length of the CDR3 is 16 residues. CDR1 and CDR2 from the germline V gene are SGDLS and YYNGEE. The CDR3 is CASSHDRDRGTDTQYF. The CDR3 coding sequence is TGTGCCAGCAGCCATGACAGGGATCGGGGCACAGATACGCAGTATTTT. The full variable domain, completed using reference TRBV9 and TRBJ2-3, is DSGVTQTPKHLITATGQRVTLRCSPRSGDLSVYWYQQSLDQGLQFLIQYYNGEERAKGNILERFSAQQFPDLHSELNLSSLELGDSALYFCASSHDRDRGTDTQYFGPGTRLTVL.

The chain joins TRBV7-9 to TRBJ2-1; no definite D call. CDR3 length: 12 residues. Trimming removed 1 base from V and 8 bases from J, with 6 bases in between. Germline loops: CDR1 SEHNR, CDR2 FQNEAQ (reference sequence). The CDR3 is CASSLGRDEQFF. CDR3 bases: TGTGCCAGCAGCTTAGGTCGCGATGAGCAGTTCTTC.

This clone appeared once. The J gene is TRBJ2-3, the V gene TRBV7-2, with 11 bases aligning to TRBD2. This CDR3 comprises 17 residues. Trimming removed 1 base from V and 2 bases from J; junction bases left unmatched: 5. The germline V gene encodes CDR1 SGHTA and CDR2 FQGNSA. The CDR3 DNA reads TGTGCCAGCAGCTTAGAAGGGACTAGCGGCTACACAGATACGCAGTATTTT. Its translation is CASSLEGTSGYTDTQYF.

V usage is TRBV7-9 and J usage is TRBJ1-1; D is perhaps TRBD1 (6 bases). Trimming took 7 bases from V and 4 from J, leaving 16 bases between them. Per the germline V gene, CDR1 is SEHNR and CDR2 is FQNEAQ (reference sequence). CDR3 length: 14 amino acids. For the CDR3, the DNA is TGTGCCAGCACCCGCTCAGGGGTTGTCACTGAAGCTTTCTTT. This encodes CASTRSGVVTEAFF.